This T cell receptor (beta chain) comes out of a study of CD8 T cells in Susac syndrome. CD8+ and CD4+ blood T cells underwent TCR beta sequencing. FACS enriched CD8+ TEMRA cells, while bulk CD8+ and CD4+ were negatively isolated. CDR3 length: 17 amino acids. Trimming removed 3 bases at V and 4 bases at J, with 21 bases between. Germline V gene sequence: CDR1 SGHTA, CDR2 FQGNSA. Random-hexamer reverse transcription was applied to about 0.5 to 1 ug RNA. Amplification of TCR beta CDR3 used immunoSEQ multiplex PCR across 54 Vbeta and 13 Jbeta. TCRdb redid the calling of the immunoSEQ multiplex PCR reads with MiXCR, one entry per CDR3 protein. Altogether some 260,000 distinct CDR3 sequences are present, about 85% being singletons, with the ten largest covering 0.11%.

The receptor was isolated from a human donor with multiple sclerosis. Material: CD8+ T cells from PBMCs. The V and J genes are TRBV7-2 and TRBJ1-1; D is possibly TRBD1 (5 bases). The CDR3 coding sequence is TGTGCCAGCAGCTTTTACATGGCAGGGACCCGGGGCACTGAAGCTTTCTTT. It codes for CASSFYMAGTRGTEAFF.